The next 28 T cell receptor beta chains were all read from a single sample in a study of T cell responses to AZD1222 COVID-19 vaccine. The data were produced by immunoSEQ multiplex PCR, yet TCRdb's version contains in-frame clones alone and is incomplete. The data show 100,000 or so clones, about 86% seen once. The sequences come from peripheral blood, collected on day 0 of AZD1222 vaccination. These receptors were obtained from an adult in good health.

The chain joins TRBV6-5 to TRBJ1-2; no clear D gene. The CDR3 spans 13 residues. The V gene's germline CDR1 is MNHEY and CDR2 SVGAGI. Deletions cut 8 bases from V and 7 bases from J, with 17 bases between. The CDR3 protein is CASLGAGLFGYTF. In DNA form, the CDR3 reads TGTGCCAGCCTGGGTGCCGGACTCTTTGGCTACACCTTC.

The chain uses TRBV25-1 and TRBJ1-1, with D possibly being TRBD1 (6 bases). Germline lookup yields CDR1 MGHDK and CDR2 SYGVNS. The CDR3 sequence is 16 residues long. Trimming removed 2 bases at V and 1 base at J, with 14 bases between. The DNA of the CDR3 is TGTGCCAGCAGTGAAAGCGGTGGGGGCGAGAACACTGAAGCTTTCTTT. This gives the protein CASSESGGGENTEAFF.

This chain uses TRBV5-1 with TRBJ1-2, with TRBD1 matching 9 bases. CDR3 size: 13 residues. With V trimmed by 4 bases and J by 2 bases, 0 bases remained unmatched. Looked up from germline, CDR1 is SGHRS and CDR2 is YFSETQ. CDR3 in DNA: TGCGCCAGCAGCGGACAGGGGAACTATGGCTACACCTTC. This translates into CASSGQGNYGYTF.

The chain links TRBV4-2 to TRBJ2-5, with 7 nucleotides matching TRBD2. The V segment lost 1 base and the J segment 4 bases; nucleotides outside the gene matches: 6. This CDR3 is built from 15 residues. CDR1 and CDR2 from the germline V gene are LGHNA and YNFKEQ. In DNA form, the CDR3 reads TGTGCCAGCAGCCAAGGTCCTAGCGGAGTAGAGACCCAGTACTTC. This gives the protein CASSQGPSGVETQYF.

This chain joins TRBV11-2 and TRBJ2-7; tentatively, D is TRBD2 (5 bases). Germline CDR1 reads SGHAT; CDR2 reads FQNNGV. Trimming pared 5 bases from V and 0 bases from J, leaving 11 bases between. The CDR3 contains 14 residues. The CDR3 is CASSEGWSSYEQYF. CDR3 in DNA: TGTGCCAGCAGCGAGGGATGGAGCTCCTACGAGCAGTACTTC.

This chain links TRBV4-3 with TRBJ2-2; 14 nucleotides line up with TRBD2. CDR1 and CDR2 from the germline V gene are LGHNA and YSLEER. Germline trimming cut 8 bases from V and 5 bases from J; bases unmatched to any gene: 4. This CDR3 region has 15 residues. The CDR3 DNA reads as TGCGCCAGCTCCCGGACTAGCGGGAGGACCGGGGAGCTGTTTTTT. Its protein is CASSRTSGRTGELFF.

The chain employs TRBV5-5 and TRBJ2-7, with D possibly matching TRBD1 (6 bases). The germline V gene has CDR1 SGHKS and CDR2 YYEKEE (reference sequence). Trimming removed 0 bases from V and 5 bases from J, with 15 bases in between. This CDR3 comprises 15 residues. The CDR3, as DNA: TGTGCCAGCAGCTTGGCCTGGCAGGGGCCCCACGAGCAGTACTTC. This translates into CASSLAWQGPHEQYF. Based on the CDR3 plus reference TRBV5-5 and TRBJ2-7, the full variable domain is DAGVTQSPTHLIKTRGQQVTLRCSPISGHKSVSWYQQVLGQGPQFIFQYYEKEERGRGNFPDRFSARQFPNYSSELNVNALLLGDSALYLCASSLAWQGPHEQYFGPGTRLTVT.

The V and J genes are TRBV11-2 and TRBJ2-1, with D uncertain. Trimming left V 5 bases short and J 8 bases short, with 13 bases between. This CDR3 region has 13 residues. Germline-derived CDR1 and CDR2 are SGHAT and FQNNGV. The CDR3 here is CASSRSPWDEQFF. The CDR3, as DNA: TGTGCCAGCAGCCGTTCTCCATGGGATGAGCAGTTCTTC.

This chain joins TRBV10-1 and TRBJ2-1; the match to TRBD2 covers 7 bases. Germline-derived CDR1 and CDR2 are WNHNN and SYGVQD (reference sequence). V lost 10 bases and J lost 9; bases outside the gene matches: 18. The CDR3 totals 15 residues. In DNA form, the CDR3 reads TGCGCCACCCTCGGGGGTTCGGGCGGGGAGGGTGAGCAGTTCTTC. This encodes CATLGGSGGEGEQFF.

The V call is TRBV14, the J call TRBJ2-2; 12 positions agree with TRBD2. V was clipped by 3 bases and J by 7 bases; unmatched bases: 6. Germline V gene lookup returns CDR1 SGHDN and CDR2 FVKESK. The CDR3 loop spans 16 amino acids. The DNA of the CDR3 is TGTGCCAGCAGCCAGCGACTAGCGGGAGCGGGCGGGGAGCTGTTTTTT. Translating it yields CASSQRLAGAGGELFF. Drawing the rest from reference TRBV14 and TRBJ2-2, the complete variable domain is EAGVTQFPSHSVIEKGQTVTLRCDPISGHDNLYWYRRVMGKEIKFLLHFVKESKQDESGMPNNRFLAERTGGTYSTLKVQPAELEDSGVYFCASSQRLAGAGGELFFGEGSRLTVL.

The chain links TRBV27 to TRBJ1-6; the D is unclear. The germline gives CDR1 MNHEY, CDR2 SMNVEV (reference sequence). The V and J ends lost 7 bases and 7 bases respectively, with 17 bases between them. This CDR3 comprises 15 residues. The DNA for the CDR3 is TGTGCCAGCAAGGACGGCTTTGTATCGAATTCACCCCTCCACTTT. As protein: CASKDGFVSNSPLHF.

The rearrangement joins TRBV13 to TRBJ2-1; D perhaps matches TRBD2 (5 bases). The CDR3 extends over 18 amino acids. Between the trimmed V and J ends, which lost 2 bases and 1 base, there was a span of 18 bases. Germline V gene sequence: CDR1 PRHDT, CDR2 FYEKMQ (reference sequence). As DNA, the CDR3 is TGTGCCAGCAGCTTATTCGGCGGGTCGTCCCTGTCCTACAATGAGCAGTTCTTC. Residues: CASSLFGGSSLSYNEQFF.

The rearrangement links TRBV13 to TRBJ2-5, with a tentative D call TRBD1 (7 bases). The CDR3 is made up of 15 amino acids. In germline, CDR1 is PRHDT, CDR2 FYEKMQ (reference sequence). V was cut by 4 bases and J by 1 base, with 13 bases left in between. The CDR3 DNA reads TGTGCCAGCAGCTCAACGCGGGACAGCCAAGAGACCCAGTACTTC. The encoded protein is CASSSTRDSQETQYF.

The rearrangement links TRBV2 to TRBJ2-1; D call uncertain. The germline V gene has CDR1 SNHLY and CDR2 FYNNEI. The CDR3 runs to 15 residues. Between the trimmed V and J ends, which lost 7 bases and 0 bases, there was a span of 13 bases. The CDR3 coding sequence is TGTGCCAGCACTGAGCCCCTGAGCTCCTACAATGAGCAGTTCTTC. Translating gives CASTEPLSSYNEQFF.

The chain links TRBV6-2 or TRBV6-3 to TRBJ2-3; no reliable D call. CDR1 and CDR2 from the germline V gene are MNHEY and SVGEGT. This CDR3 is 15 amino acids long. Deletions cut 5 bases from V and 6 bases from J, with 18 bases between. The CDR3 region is CASSIIRIRADTQYF. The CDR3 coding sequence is TGTGCCAGCAGTATTATCAGGATTCGAGCGGATACGCAGTATTTT.

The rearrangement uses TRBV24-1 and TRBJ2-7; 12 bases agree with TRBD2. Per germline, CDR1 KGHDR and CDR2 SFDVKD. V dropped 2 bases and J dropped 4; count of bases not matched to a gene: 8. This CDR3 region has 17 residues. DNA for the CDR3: TGTGCCACCAGTGATTCGACTAGCGGGAGTAGTGTGTACGAGCAGTACTTC. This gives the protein CATSDSTSGSSVYEQYF.

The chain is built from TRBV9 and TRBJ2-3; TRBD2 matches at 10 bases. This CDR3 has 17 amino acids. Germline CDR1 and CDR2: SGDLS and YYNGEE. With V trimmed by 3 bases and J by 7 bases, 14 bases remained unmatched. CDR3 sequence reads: CASSAESAGGREYTQYF. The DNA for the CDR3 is TGTGCCAGCAGCGCGGAATCAGCGGGAGGGCGCGAATATACGCAGTATTTT.

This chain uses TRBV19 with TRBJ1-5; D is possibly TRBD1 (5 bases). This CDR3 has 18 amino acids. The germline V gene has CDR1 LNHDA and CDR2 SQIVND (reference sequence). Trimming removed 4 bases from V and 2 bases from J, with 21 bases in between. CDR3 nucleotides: TGTGCCAGTAGTAGTTGGGGGGAATTCGGGAGAGGCAATCAGCCCCAGCATTTT. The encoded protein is CASSSWGEFGRGNQPQHF. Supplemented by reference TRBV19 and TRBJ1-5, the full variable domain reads DGGITQSPKYLFRKEGQNVTLSCEQNLNHDAMYWYRQDPGQGLRLIYYSQIVNDFQKGDIAEGYSVSREKKESFPLTVTSAQKNPTAFYLCASSSWGEFGRGNQPQHFGDGTRLSIL.

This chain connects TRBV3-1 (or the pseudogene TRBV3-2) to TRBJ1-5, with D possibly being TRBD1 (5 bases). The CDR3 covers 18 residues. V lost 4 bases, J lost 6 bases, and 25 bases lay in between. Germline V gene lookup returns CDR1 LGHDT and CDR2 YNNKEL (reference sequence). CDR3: CASSLRKEGRYGGQPQHF. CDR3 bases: TGTGCCAGCAGCCTTCGAAAGGAGGGGAGGTACGGGGGTCAGCCCCAGCATTTT.

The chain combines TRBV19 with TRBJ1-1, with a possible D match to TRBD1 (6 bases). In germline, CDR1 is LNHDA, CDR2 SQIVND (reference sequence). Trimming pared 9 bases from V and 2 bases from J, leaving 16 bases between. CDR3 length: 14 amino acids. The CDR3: CASRPAGANTEAFF. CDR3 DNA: TGTGCCAGCCGTCCGGCAGGGGCAAACACTGAAGCTTTCTTT.

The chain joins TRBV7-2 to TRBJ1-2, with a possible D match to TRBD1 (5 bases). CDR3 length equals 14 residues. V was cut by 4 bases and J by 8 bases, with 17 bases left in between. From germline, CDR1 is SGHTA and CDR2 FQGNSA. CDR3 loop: CASSSSSGALGYTF. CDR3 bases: TGTGCCAGCAGCTCTTCGTCCGGGGCCCTAGGCTACACCTTC. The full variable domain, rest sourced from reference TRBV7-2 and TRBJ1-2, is GAGVSQSPSNKVTEKGKDVELRCDPISGHTALYWYRQSLGQGLEFLIYFQGNSAPDKSGLPSDRFSAERTGGSVSTLTIQRTQQEDSAVYLCASSSSSGALGYTFGSGTRLTVV.

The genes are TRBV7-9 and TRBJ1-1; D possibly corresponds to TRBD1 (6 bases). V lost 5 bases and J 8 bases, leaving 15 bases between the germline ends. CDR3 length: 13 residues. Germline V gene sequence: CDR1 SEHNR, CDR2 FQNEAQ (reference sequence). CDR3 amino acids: CASSQGTPGEAFF. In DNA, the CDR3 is TGTGCCAGCAGCCAAGGGACACCCGGGGAAGCTTTCTTT.

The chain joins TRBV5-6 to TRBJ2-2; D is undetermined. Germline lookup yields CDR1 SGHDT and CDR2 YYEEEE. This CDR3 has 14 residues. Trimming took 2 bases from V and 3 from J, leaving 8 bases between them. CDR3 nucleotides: TGTGCCAGCAGCTTTGGCTACCACACCGGGGAGCTGTTTTTT. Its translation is CASSFGYHTGELFF.

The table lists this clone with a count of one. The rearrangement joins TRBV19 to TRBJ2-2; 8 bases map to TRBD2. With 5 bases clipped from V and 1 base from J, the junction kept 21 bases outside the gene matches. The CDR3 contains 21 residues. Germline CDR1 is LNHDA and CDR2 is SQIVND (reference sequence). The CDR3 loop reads CASSPRGSGISQYKNTGELFF. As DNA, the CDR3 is TGTGCCAGTAGTCCCCGTGGTAGCGGGATTTCGCAGTATAAGAACACCGGGGAGCTGTTTTTT.

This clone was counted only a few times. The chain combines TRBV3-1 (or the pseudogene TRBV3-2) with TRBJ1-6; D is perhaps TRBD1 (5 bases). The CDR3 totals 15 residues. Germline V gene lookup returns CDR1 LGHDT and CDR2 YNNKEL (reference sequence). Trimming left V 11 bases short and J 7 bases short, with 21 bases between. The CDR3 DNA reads TGTGCCGACGACAGCCCCGGACTGGCGAATTCACCCCTCCACTTT. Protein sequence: CADDSPGLANSPLHF.

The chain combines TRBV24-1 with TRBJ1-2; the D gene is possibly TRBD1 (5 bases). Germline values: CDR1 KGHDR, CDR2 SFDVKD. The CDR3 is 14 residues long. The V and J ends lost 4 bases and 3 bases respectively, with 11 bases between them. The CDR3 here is CATSDAGRYYGYTF. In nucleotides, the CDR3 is TGTGCCACCAGTGACGCAGGGCGTTACTATGGCTACACCTTC.

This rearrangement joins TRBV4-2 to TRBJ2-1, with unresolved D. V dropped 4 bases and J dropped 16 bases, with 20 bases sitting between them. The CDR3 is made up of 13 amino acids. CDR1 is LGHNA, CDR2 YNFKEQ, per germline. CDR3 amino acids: CASSRTSGPERFF. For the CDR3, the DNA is TGTGCCAGCAGCCGAACCTCGGGTCCCGAACGTTTCTTC.

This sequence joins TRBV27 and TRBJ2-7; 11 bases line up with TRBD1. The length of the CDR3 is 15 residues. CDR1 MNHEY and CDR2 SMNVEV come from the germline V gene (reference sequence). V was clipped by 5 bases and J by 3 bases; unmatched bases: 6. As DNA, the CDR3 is TGTGCCAGCAGTGGACAGGGGGCGTTTTTCTACGAGCAGTACTTC. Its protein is CASSGQGAFFYEQYF.